The present TCR beta chain was sequenced within a study of blood T cell repertoires in COVID-19. Study details: Samples representing acute and convalescent COVID-19 were sourced from the United States, Italy and Spain.

Method: immunoSEQ multiplex PCR; TCRdb's copy keeps in-frame clones and lacks some. The data contain 150,000 to 200,000 clones, roughly 80% of them singletons. Seattle patients were enrolled during active infection and followed longitudinally. This clone has more than one count but fewer than ten. This TCR was recovered from a woman aged 70-85 years with COVID-19, enrolled during active disease. The sequencing sample was made of peripheral blood.

The CDR3 DNA follows: TGTGCCAGCAGTTACGACAGGGATGGCTATGGCTACACCTTC. Its protein is CASSYDRDGYGYTF. The gene calls are TRBV6-5 and TRBJ1-2, with TRBD1 matching over 7 bases. V lost 2 bases to trimming and J lost 4 bases; unmatched junction nucleotides: 4. This CDR3 is built from 14 residues. Per germline, CDR1 MNHEY and CDR2 SVGAGI.